Sequencing of this T cell receptor beta chain was carried out in a study of T cell responses to AZD1222 COVID-19 vaccine. The method was immunoSEQ multiplex PCR; TCRdb's version includes in-frame clones alone and lacks a portion of them. The table has 140,000 to 150,000 clones, approximately 85% seen once. V lost 4 bases to trimming and J lost 11 bases, with 25 bases between them. CDR1 and CDR2 (germline): SGHRS, YFSETQ. This CDR3 contains 16 residues. Study outcomes and limitations: No day 14 peak samples; only post-peak repertoires were characterized. Spike-specific TCR breadth and depth went up after people got two AZD1222 doses.

This clone was picked up one time. The target antigen is unknown. The sequenced sample was peripheral blood, obtained on day 0 of MenACWY control vaccination. The TCR originated in an adult in good health. The V call is TRBV5-1, the J call TRBJ2-1; either TRBD1 or TRBD2 may fit D (8 bases each). CDR3 loop: CASSPGTGQLAGKQFF. DNA of the CDR3: TGCGCCAGCAGCCCCGGGACAGGTCAGTTAGCGGGGAAGCAGTTCTTC.